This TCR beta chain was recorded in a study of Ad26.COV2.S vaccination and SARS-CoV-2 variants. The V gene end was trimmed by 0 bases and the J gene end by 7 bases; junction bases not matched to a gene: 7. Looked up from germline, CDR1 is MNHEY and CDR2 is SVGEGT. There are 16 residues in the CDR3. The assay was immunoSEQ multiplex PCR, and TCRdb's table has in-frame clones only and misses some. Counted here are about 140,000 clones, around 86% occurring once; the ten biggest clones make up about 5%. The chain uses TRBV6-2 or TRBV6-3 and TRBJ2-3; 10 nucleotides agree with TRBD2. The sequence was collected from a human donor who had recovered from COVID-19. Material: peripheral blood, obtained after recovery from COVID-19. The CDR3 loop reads CASSYSSGGAVNTQYF. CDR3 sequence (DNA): TGTGCCAGCAGTTACTCGAGCGGGGGGGCGGTAAATACGCAGTATTTT.